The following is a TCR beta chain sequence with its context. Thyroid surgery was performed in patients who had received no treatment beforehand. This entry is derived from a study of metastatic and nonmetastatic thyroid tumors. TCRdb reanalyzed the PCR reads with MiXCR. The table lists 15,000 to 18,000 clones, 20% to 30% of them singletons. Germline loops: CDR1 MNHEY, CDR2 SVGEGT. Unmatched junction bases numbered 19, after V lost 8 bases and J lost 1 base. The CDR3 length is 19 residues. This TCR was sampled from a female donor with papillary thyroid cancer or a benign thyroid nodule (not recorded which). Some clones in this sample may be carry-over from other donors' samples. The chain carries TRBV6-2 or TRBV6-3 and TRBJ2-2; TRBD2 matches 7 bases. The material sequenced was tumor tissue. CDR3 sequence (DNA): TGTGCCAGCCCACTAGCCCGGCTAGCGGACGGACTGAACACCGGGGAGCTGTTTTTT. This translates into CASPLARLADGLNTGELFF.